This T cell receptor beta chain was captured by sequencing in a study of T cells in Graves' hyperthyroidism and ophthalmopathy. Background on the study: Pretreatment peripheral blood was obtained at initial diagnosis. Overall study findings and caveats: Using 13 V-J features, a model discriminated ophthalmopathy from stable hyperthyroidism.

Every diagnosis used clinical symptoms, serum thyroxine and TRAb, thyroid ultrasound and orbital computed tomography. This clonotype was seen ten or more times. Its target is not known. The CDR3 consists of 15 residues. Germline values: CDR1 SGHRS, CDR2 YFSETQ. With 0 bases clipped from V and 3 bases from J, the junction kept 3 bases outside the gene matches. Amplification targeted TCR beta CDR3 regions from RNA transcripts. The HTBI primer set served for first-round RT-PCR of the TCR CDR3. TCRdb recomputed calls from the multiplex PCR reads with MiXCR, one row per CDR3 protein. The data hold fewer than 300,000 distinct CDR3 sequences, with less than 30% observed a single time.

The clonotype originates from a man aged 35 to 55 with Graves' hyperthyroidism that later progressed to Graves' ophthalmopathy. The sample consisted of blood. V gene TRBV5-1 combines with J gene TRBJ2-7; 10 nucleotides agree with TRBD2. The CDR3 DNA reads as TGCGCCAGCAGCTTGGGGCTAGCGGGAGTCTACGAGCAGTACTTC. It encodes CASSLGLAGVYEQYF.